In this sample, the clone carrying this TCR beta chain turned up a few times. The source of the sample is a study of T-cell memory formation after mild COVID-19. MiXCR, applied by TCRdb to the 5' RACE reads, yields one record per CDR3 protein. The repertoire holds roughly 620,000 distinct CDR3 sequences, with roughly 18% as singletons. Per the germline V gene, CDR1 is LNHDA and CDR2 is SQIVND (reference sequence). The V and J ends lost 1 base and 5 bases, in that order; junction bases with no gene match: 8. The CDR3 spans 17 residues. The J gene is TRBJ2-2, the V gene TRBV19, with 9 bases that match TRBD1. The TCR comes from an adult woman who had mild COVID-19 (a few samples of this study predate the infection). Cell type and time point are not known. The sequenced material came from PBMCs or a T cell subset sorted from them (not recorded which). This chain's CDR3 is CASSIAVGQGWTGELFF. In DNA form, the CDR3 reads TGTGCCAGTAGTATAGCAGTGGGACAGGGTTGGACCGGGGAGCTGTTTTTT.